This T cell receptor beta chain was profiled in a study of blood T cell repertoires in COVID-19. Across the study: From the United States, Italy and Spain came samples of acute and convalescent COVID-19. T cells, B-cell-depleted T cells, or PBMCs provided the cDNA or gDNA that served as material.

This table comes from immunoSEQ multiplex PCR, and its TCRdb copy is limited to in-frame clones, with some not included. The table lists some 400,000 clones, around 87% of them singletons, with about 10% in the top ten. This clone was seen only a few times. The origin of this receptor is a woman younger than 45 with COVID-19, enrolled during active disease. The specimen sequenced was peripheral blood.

DNA of the CDR3: TGTGCCAGCAACGGGCAGGGCTCTGAAAAACTGTTTTTT. This encodes CASNGQGSEKLFF. This chain links TRBV2 with TRBJ1-4; possible D gene TRBD1, 5 bases. Germline V gives CDR1 SNHLY, CDR2 FYNNEI. This CDR3 has 13 residues. The germline V and J ends were trimmed by 7 bases and 7 bases, with 13 bases remaining between them.